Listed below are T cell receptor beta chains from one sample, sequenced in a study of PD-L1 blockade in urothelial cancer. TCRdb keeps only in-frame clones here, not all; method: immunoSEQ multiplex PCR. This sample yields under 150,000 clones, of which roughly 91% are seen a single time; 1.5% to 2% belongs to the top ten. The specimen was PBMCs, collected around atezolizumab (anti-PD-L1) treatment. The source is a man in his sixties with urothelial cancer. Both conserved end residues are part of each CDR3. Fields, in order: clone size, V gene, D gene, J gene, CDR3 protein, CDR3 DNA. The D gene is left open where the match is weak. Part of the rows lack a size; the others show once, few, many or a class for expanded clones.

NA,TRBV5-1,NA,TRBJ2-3,CATSEGVGSTDTQYF,TGCGCCACCTCGGAAGGGGTAGGTAGCACAGATACGCAGTATTTT
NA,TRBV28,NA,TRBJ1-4,CASSLGGEVNEKLFF,TGTGCCAGCAGTCTGGGAGGGGAGGTTAATGAAAAACTGTTTTTT
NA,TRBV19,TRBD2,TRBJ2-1,CASSSSGTSAYNEQFF,TGTGCCAGTAGTTCCTCCGGGACTAGCGCCTACAATGAGCAGTTCTTC
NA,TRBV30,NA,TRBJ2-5,CAWSGVGGPETQYF,TGTGCCTGGAGTGGAGTCGGGGGTCCAGAGACCCAGTACTTC
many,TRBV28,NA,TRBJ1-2,CASSGTTNYGYTF,TGTGCCAGCAGTGGGACAACTAACTATGGCTACACCTTC
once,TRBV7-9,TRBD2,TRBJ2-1,CASSSTSTPNEQFF,TGTGCCAGCAGCTCGACTAGCACACCCAATGAGCAGTTCTTC
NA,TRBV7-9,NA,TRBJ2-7,CASSLVGTLNYEQYF,TGTGCCAGCAGCTTAGTTGGGACACTAAACTACGAGCAGTACTTC
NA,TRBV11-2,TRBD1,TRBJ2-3,CASSQQGRATQYF,TGTGCCAGCAGCCAACAGGGGCGGGCTACGCAGTATTTT
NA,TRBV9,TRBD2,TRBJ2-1,CASSVGLAGPNEQFF,TGTGCCAGCAGCGTAGGGTTAGCGGGGCCTAATGAGCAGTTCTTC
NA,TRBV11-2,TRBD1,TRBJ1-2,CASSLVGQGDYGYTF,TGTGCCAGCAGCTTAGTGGGACAGGGGGACTATGGCTACACCTTC
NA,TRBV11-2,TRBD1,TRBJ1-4,CASRTGDEKLFF,TGTGCCTCCCGGACAGGGGATGAAAAACTGTTTTTT
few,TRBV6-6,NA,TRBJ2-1,CASSYPGLAYNEQFF,TGTGCCAGCAGTTACCCTGGACTCGCCTACAATGAGCAGTTCTTC
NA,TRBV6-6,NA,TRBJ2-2,CASSYSSRLETGELFF,TGTGCCAGCAGTTACTCGAGTAGGCTGGAGACCGGGGAGCTGTTTTTT
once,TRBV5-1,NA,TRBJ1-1,CASSLRGSTEAFF,TGCGCCAGCAGCTTAAGAGGAAGTACTGAAGCTTTCTTT
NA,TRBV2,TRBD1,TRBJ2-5,CASSPQGASSETQYF,TGTGCCAGCAGTCCTCAGGGGGCGAGCTCAGAGACCCAGTACTTC